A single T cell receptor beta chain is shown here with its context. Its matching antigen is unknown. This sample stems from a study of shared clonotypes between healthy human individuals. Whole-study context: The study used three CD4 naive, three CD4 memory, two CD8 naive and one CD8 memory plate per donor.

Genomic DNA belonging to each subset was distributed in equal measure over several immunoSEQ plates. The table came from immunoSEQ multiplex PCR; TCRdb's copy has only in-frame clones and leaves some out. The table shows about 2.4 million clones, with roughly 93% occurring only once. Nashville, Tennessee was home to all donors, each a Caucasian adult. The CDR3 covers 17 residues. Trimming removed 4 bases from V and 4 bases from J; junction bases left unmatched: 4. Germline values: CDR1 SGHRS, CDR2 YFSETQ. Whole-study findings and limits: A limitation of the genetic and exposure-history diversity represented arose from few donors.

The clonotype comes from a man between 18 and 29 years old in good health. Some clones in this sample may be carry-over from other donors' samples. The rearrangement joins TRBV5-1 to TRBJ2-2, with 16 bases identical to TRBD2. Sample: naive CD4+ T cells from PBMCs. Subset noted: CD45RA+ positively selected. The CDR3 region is CASSQGLAGGLTGELFF. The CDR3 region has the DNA TGCGCCAGCAGCCAGGGACTAGCGGGAGGGCTCACCGGGGAGCTGTTTTTT. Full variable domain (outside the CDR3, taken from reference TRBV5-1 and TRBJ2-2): KAGVTQTPRYLIKTRGQQVTLSCSPISGHRSVSWYQQTPGQGLQFLFEYFSETQRNKGNFPGRFSGRQFSNSRSEMNVSTLELGDSALYLCASSQGLAGGLTGELFFGEGSRLTVL.